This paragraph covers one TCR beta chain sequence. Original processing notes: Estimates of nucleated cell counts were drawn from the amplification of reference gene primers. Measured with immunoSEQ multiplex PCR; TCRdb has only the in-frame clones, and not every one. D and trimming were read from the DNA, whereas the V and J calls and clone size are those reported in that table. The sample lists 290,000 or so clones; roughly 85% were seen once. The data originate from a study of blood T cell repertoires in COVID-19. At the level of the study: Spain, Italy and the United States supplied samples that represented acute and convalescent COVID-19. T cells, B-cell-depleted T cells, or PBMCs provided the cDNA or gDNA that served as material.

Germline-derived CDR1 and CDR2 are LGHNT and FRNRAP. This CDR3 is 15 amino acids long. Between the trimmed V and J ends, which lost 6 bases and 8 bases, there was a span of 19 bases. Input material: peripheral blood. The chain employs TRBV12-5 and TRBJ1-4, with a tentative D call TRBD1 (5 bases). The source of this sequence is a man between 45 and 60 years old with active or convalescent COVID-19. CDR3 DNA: TGTGCTAGTGGCCCGGGGGGGGAAGGAGAAGAAAAACTGTTTTTT. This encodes CASGPGGEGEEKLFF.